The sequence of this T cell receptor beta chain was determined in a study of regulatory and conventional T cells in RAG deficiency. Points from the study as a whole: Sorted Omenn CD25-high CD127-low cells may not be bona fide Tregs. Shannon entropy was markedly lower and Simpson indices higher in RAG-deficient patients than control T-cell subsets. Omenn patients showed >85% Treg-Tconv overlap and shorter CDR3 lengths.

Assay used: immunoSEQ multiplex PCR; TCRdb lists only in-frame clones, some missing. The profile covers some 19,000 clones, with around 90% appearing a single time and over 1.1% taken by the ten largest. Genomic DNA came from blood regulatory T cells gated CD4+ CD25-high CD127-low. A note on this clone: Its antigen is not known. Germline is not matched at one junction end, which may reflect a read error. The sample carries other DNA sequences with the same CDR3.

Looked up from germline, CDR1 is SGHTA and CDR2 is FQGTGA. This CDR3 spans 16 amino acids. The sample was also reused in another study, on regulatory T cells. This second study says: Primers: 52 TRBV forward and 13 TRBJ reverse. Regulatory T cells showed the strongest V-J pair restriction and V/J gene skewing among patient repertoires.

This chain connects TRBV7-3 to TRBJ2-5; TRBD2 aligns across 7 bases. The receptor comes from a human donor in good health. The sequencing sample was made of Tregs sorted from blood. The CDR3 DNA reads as TGTGCCAGCAGCCCAGCGGGACGGAGCGACCAAGAGACCCAATACTTC. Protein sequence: CASSPAGRSDQETQYF.